A selection of T cell receptor beta chains follows, all from one sample in a study of cytomegalovirus exposure and HLA in healthy donors. Produced via immunoSEQ multiplex PCR; TCRdb's table is partial and in-frame only. The sample gives under 200,000 clones, about 89% of which show up once; around 3% is in the top ten. Sequenced input: PBMCs. The receptors here all came from a young woman in good health and CMV-seropositive. The CDR3 runs from the conserved cysteine through the conserved F or W.

v_call: TRBV29-1
j_call: TRBJ2-3
cdr3_aa: CSVEEGGGDTQYF

v_call: TRBV30
j_call: TRBJ2-1
cdr3_aa: CAWGLAGGLSYNEQFF

v_call: TRBV5-1
j_call: TRBJ1-1
cdr3_aa: CASSSSGQASIEAFF

v_call: TRBV5-4
j_call: TRBJ2-7
cdr3_aa: CASSFGRAENEQYF

v_call: TRBV5-1
j_call: TRBJ2-7
cdr3_aa: CASSFRTGEAYEQYF

v_call: TRBV7-8
j_call: TRBJ2-5
cdr3_aa: CASSLATLPQETQYF

v_call: TRBV30
j_call: TRBJ1-4
cdr3_aa: CAWSPKTTGTVEGKLFF

v_call: TRBV5-6
j_call: TRBJ1-6
cdr3_aa: CASSPGHHNSPLHF

v_call: TRBV27
j_call: TRBJ2-7
cdr3_aa: CASSTTGPPFEQYF

v_call: TRBV28
j_call: TRBJ2-1
cdr3_aa: CASSTPTSGTRMNEQFF

v_call: TRBV6-5
j_call: TRBJ2-3
cdr3_aa: CASSHQGESTDTQYF

v_call: TRBV7-2
j_call: TRBJ2-7
cdr3_aa: CASGYTAGPYEQYF

v_call: TRBV7-6
j_call: TRBJ2-1
cdr3_aa: CASSLWGEGSYNEQFF

v_call: TRBV5-1
j_call: TRBJ1-5
cdr3_aa: CASSLDGRGNQPQHF

v_call: TRBV7-2
j_call: TRBJ2-5
cdr3_aa: CASSPWGRGVETQYF

v_call: TRBV5-6
j_call: TRBJ2-5
cdr3_aa: CASSLDPSGGLIKTQYF

v_call: TRBV6-1
j_call: TRBJ2-7
cdr3_aa: CASRALTGDLHEQYF

v_call: TRBV15
j_call: TRBJ1-4
cdr3_aa: CATSRDLAARAF

v_call: TRBV19
j_call: TRBJ1-5
cdr3_aa: CASSSLQGFENQPQHF

v_call: TRBV2
j_call: TRBJ2-3
cdr3_aa: CASSGRGTDTQYF

v_call: TRBV4-2
j_call: TRBJ1-4
cdr3_aa: CASSQRTGMANEKLFF

v_call: TRBV6-1
j_call: TRBJ1-2
cdr3_aa: CASIWEALTNYGYTF

v_call: TRBV6-6
j_call: TRBJ1-1
cdr3_aa: CASSSPGQGKSTEAFF

v_call: TRBV5-5
j_call: TRBJ1-2
cdr3_aa: CASSLGGDRVTDYGYTF

v_call: TRBV11-2
j_call: TRBJ1-5
cdr3_aa: CASSKNRASNQPQHF

v_call: TRBV28
j_call: TRBJ2-5
cdr3_aa: CASSGTSGSQTQYF

v_call: TRBV19
j_call: TRBJ2-1
cdr3_aa: CASSISGLLAGGGNEQFF

v_call: TRBV6-5
j_call: TRBJ2-7
cdr3_aa: CASSYDRGFHEQYF

v_call: TRBV7-9
j_call: TRBJ2-7
cdr3_aa: CASSLPQTRSQYF

v_call: TRBV5-1
j_call: TRBJ2-2
cdr3_aa: CASSLAGSPGELFF

v_call: TRBV7-2
j_call: TRBJ1-1
cdr3_aa: CASSWQNTEAFF

v_call: TRBV11-2
j_call: TRBJ2-7
cdr3_aa: CASSRRAGPYEQYF

v_call: TRBV19
j_call: TRBJ2-7
cdr3_aa: CASSMGRGSYEQYF

v_call: TRBV7-2
j_call: TRBJ2-1
cdr3_aa: CASSYWTSGRVFYNEQFF

v_call: TRBV27
j_call: TRBJ2-4
cdr3_aa: CASSRLAALAKNIQYF

v_call: TRBV5-1
j_call: TRBJ1-5
cdr3_aa: CAMRVRGGHNSNQPQHF

v_call: TRBV2
j_call: TRBJ2-1
cdr3_aa: CASIPGWGNEQFF

v_call: TRBV6-5
j_call: TRBJ1-2
cdr3_aa: CASSYSTGGDYGYTF

v_call: TRBV5-1
j_call: TRBJ2-1
cdr3_aa: CASSLHGRASYNEQFF

v_call: TRBV4-3
j_call: TRBJ1-1
cdr3_aa: CASSQDSWSTEAFF

v_call: TRBV28
j_call: TRBJ1-1
cdr3_aa: CASSLLLTANTEAFF